The 26 T cell receptor beta chains reported below all come from one sample, sequenced in a study of T cell changes during pregnancy in multiple sclerosis. Data came from immunoSEQ multiplex PCR; TCRdb stores just in-frame clones and leaves some out. The sample gives some 60,000 clones, approximately 90% of which show up once; about 1.5% is in the top ten. The source was peripheral blood, collected in the second trimester of pregnancy. The receptors shown here come from a female donor with multiple sclerosis, enrolled in a pregnancy study.

The gene calls are TRBV6-5 and TRBJ2-7; D not certain. The germline V and J ends were trimmed by 0 bases and 0 bases, with 9 bases remaining between them. The CDR3 has 15 amino acids. Germline values: CDR1 MNHEY, CDR2 SVGAGI. The CDR3 DNA reads TGTGCCAGCAGTTACTCGAATCCCAGCTCCTACGAGCAGTACTTC. As protein: CASSYSNPSSYEQYF.

The rearrangement joins TRBV7-2 to TRBJ1-3; TRBD1 matches 8 bases. The CDR3 extends over 15 amino acids. Germline CDR1 reads SGHTA; CDR2 reads FQGNSA. The V segment lost 6 bases and the J segment 4 bases; nucleotides outside the gene matches: 8. CDR3 amino acids: CASSSGRGQGNTIYF. The CDR3 DNA follows: TGTGCCAGCAGTTCTGGCAGGGGGCAGGGAAACACCATATATTTT.

This chain uses TRBV2 with TRBJ1-2; D call uncertain. CDR1 and CDR2 from the germline V gene are SNHLY and FYNNEI. V lost 8 bases and J 5 bases, leaving 6 bases between the germline ends. The CDR3 sequence is 10 residues long. CDR3 residues: CASASYGYTF. CDR3 nucleotides: TGTGCCAGCGCTAGTTATGGCTACACCTTC.

This chain connects TRBV11-1 to TRBJ2-5; the match to TRBD2 covers 11 bases. After removal of 5 bases from V and 4 bases from J, the junction contained 6 bases not matched to a gene. The CDR3 runs 15 residues. Per germline, CDR1 SGHAT and CDR2 FQDESV (reference sequence). Here the CDR3 DNA reads TGTGCCAGCAGCCCAAGACTAGCGGGGACAGAGACCCAGTACTTC. This codes for CASSPRLAGTETQYF. Full variable domain (outside the CDR3, taken from reference TRBV11-1 and TRBJ2-5): EAEVAQSPRYKITEKSQAVAFWCDPISGHATLYWYRQILGQGPELLVQFQDESVVDDSQLPKDRFSAERLKGVDSTLKIQPAELGDSAMYLCASSPRLAGTETQYFGPGTRLLVL.

In the case of this clone: A read error may account for a junction end that differs from germline. DNA for the CDR3: TGTGCCAGCAGTTTAGGACTAGCAGTAACCGGGGAGCTGTTTTTT. It codes for CASSLGLAVTGELFF. J is TRBJ2-2 and V is TRBV7-9; 8 bases agree with TRBD2. The CDR3 sequence is 15 residues long. Germline loops: CDR1 SEHNR, CDR2 FQNEAQ (reference sequence).

The chain joins TRBV6-6 to TRBJ2-1; TRBD1 aligns across 7 bases. V lost 6 bases, J lost 8 bases, and 13 bases stayed unmatched. This CDR3 comprises 15 residues. Germline CDR1 and CDR2: MNHNY and SVGAGI (reference sequence). In nucleotides, the CDR3 is TGTGCCAGCAGCTACCAATTACAGGGGAAGGATGAGCAGTTCTTC. Translation: CASSYQLQGKDEQFF.

This chain connects TRBV7-3 to TRBJ2-3, with D unclear. Trimming pared 0 bases from V and 4 bases from J, leaving 8 bases between. Germline CDR1 SGHTA, CDR2 FQGTGA. This CDR3 is 14 amino acids long. The chain's CDR3 is CASSLTSRADTQYF. Here the CDR3 DNA reads TGTGCCAGCAGCTTAACGTCACGCGCAGATACGCAGTATTTT. Full variable domain (missing parts from reference TRBV7-3 and TRBJ2-3): GAGVSQTPSNKVTEKGKYVELRCDPISGHTALYWYRQSLGQGPEFLIYFQGTGAADDSGLPNDRFFAVRPEGSVSTLKIQRTERGDSAVYLCASSLTSRADTQYFGPGTRLTVL.

V and J are TRBV13 and TRBJ1-6, with no clear D. The CDR3 spans 19 residues. The germline CDR1 and CDR2 sequences are PRHDT and FYEKMQ (reference sequence). Between the trimmed V and J ends, which lost 1 base and 1 base, there was a span of 17 bases. The CDR3 here is CASSLELRAQRSYNSPLHF. CDR3 DNA: TGTGCCAGCAGCTTAGAGTTGAGGGCCCAGAGGTCCTATAATTCACCCCTCCACTTT.

J is TRBJ2-7 and V is TRBV2, with TRBD2 as a possible D gene (5 bases). This CDR3 comprises 12 residues. Germline CDR1 and CDR2: SNHLY and FYNNEI. V lost 8 bases, J lost 4 bases, and 12 bases lay in between. The CDR3 protein is CASRERGYEQYF. The CDR3 DNA reads as TGTGCCAGCCGGGAACGCGGGTACGAGCAGTACTTC.

This clone appeared a single time. J is TRBJ1-6 and V is TRBV30, with 7 positions matching TRBD1. With 1 base clipped from V and 6 bases from J, the junction kept 3 bases outside the gene matches. The length of the CDR3 is 14 residues. CDR1 is GTSNPN, CDR2 SVGIG, per germline (reference sequence). The CDR3 loop is CAWSGTGINSPLHF. CDR3 coding DNA: TGTGCCTGGAGTGGGACAGGCATTAATTCACCCCTCCACTTT.

The chain links TRBV14 to TRBJ2-1; maybe TRBD1 (6 bases). V was pared by 0 bases and J by 8 bases, with 17 bases between. This CDR3 is built from 16 residues. Germline CDR1 and CDR2: SGHDN and FVKESK. CDR3 bases: TGTGCCAGCAGCCAAGAAGTTAACAGGGTTAGGGATGAGCAGTTCTTC. The encoded protein is CASSQEVNRVRDEQFF.

The chain carries TRBV6-4 and TRBJ2-1, with D unresolved. The CDR3 covers 13 residues. Germline V gene lookup returns CDR1 MRHNA and CDR2 SNTAGT. Trimming removed 2 bases at V and 7 bases at J, with 9 bases between. The CDR3 nucleotides read TGTGCCAGCAGTGACGGTCCCAGTAATGAGCAGTTCTTC. Protein sequence: CASSDGPSNEQFF.

This clone appeared a single time. The chain couples TRBV18 to TRBJ2-1, with D possibly matching TRBD2 (5 bases). V lost 4 bases and J lost 0, with 13 bases in between. Germline CDR1 and CDR2: KGHSH and LQKENI. The CDR3 has 16 amino acids. The CDR3 region is CASSLGLGSSYNEQFF. The CDR3 nucleotides read TGTGCCAGCTCACTTGGACTGGGAAGCTCCTACAATGAGCAGTTCTTC.

J is TRBJ1-1 and V is TRBV9; D is uncertain. Looked up from germline, CDR1 is SGDLS and CDR2 is YYNGEE. The CDR3 has 13 residues. V was trimmed by 3 bases and J by 5 bases, leaving 11 bases between them. The CDR3 region is CASSAGISTEAFF. In DNA, the CDR3 is TGTGCCAGCAGCGCCGGGATAAGTACTGAAGCTTTCTTT.

The chain's CDR3 is CASSSWTSGRFNEQFF. The CDR3, as DNA: TGTGCCAGCAGTTCCTGGACTAGCGGGAGGTTTAATGAGCAGTTCTTC. V gene TRBV28 combines with J gene TRBJ2-1, with TRBD2 matching over 14 bases. The CDR3 runs 16 residues. The germline CDR1 and CDR2 sequences are MDHEN and SYDVKM. With V trimmed by 4 bases and J by 7 bases, 6 bases remained unmatched. Full variable domain (missing parts from reference TRBV28 and TRBJ2-1): DVKVTQSSRYLVKRTGEKVFLECVQDMDHENMFWYRQDPGLGLRLIYFSYDVKMKEKGDIPEGYSVSREKKERFSLILESASTNQTSMYLCASSSWTSGRFNEQFFGPGTRLTVL.

CDR3 region: CASSNREGADTEAFF. The CDR3 coding sequence is TGTGCCAGCAGTAACAGGGAAGGGGCGGACACTGAAGCTTTCTTT. The gene calls are TRBV6-6 and TRBJ1-1, with D possibly being TRBD1 (6 bases). The V end lost 5 bases, the J end lost 3 bases, and 16 bases lay between the germline ends. This CDR3 has 15 amino acids. Germline V CDR1 and CDR2: MNHNY, SVGAGI (reference sequence).

The V call is TRBV27, the J call TRBJ1-2; the D gene is possibly TRBD1 (6 bases). The CDR3 runs 16 residues. V lost 4 bases and J lost 4, with 19 bases in between. From germline, CDR1 is MNHEY and CDR2 SMNVEV (reference sequence). CDR3 nucleotide sequence: TGTGCCAGCAGTTACGACGCCGGGACACAAGTCTATGGCTACACCTTC. Encoded protein: CASSYDAGTQVYGYTF.

The chain is built from TRBV2 and TRBJ2-5; D unclear. CDR1 and CDR2 from the germline V gene are SNHLY and FYNNEI. This CDR3 has 13 residues. The V gene lost 4 bases and the J gene lost 5 bases, with 11 bases spanning the gap. The CDR3 DNA sequence: TGTGCCAGCAGTGGGCAGTATGGCGAGACCCAGTACTTC. Translating it yields CASSGQYGETQYF.

V gene TRBV5-1 combines with J gene TRBJ2-5; weak D call: TRBD1 (5 bases). The germline gives CDR1 SGHRS, CDR2 YFSETQ. V was shortened by 3 bases and J by 5 bases, with 11 bases between the two germline ends. The CDR3 covers 13 residues. The CDR3 loop is CASSSLPGETQYF. CDR3 in DNA: TGCGCCAGCAGCTCACTCCCAGGGGAGACCCAGTACTTC.

This clone was found a few times. The CDR3 bases are TGTGCCAGCAGTCGAAGGACAAATAGCAATCAGCCCCAGCATTTT. Amino acids: CASSRRTNSNQPQHF. The V call is TRBV27, the J call TRBJ1-5; weak D call: TRBD1 (5 bases). The V gene's germline CDR1 is MNHEY and CDR2 SMNVEV (reference sequence). V was clipped by 5 bases and J by 0 bases, with 11 bases between them. The CDR3 is 15 amino acids.

The CDR3 loop reads CASSEGVATEQFF. In nucleotides, the CDR3 is TGTGCCAGCAGTGAGGGAGTCGCCACTGAGCAGTTCTTC. V and J are TRBV2 and TRBJ2-1; tentatively, D is TRBD2 (5 bases). Germline CDR1 and CDR2: SNHLY and FYNNEI. CDR3 size: 13 residues. V shed 3 bases and J shed 9 bases, with 12 bases lying between them.

There are a few counts of this clone. The chain joins TRBV7-2 to TRBJ1-1; TRBD1 agrees at 7 bases. The V segment lost 5 bases and the J segment 4 bases; nucleotides outside the gene matches: 7. Germline lookup yields CDR1 SGHTA and CDR2 FQGNSA. The CDR3 has 14 residues. The CDR3 region is CASSVGHRGTEAFF. CDR3 bases: TGTGCCAGCAGCGTCGGCCACAGGGGCACTGAAGCTTTCTTT.

The chain couples TRBV30 to TRBJ1-5; 7 bases are a match to TRBD1. Germline V CDR1 and CDR2: GTSNPN, SVGIG (reference sequence). With 3 bases clipped from V and 5 bases from J, the junction kept 4 bases outside the gene matches. This CDR3 is 13 amino acids long. Written as DNA, the CDR3 is TGTGCCTGGAGCACTCAGGGGGATCAGCCCCAGCATTTT. Residues: CAWSTQGDQPQHF.

The chain carries TRBV5-1 and TRBJ2-7; possibly TRBD2 for D (6 bases). V was cut by 3 bases and J by 2 bases, with 15 bases left in between. The germline CDR1 and CDR2 sequences are SGHRS and YFSETQ. The CDR3 contains 15 residues. CDR3 sequence reads: CASSWGVSAAYEQYF. The CDR3 bases are TGCGCCAGCAGCTGGGGGGTCTCTGCGGCCTACGAGCAGTACTTC.

V and J are TRBV27 and TRBJ1-5; D is possibly TRBD1 (5 bases). The CDR3 contains 16 residues. V lost 2 bases and J 3 bases, leaving 14 bases between the germline ends. Germline loops: CDR1 MNHEY, CDR2 SMNVEV (reference sequence). The CDR3 nucleotides are TGTGCCAGCAGTTTACTGGCCAGGGCCTCCAATCAGCCCCAGCATTTT. Translating gives CASSLLARASNQPQHF.

The chain couples TRBV18 to TRBJ2-5; weak D call: TRBD1 (6 bases). Germline assignment: CDR1 KGHSH and CDR2 LQKENI. There are 13 residues in the CDR3. V was trimmed by 8 bases and J by 2 bases, leaving 12 bases between them. The CDR3 nucleotides are TGTGCCAGCACCCTGGACAGACAAGAGACCCAGTACTTC. It is translated as CASTLDRQETQYF.